This T cell receptor beta chain comes out of a study of resident and recirculating memory T cells in vitiligo. Study summary: Each patient gave two lesional and two nonlesional epidermal shave biopsies, plus PBMCs.

V gave up 4 bases and J gave up 6 bases, with 16 bases separating them. The germline CDR1 and CDR2 sequences are SGHTA and FQGTGA. The CDR3 consists of 15 residues. Anyone treated within the previous three months was excluded. About this clone: Its antigen is undetermined.

Study results and limitations: No unique dominant TCR clone was found in vitiligo lesions. TCR sequences were not conserved across biopsy sites or patients.

Method: immunoSEQ multiplex PCR; TCRdb's copy keeps in-frame clones and lacks some. The data hold 35,000 to 45,000 clones, with over 90% observed a single time. Sequenced: blood. J is TRBJ2-1 and V is TRBV7-3; D is perhaps TRBD2 (5 bases). The receptor comes from a male donor with vitiligo. CDR3 in amino acids: CASSWGARSRNEQFF. The CDR3 nucleotides are TGTGCCAGCAGCTGGGGAGCACGGAGCCGCAATGAGCAGTTCTTC.